These 5 T cell receptor beta chains were sequenced from one sample in a study of T-cell memory formation after mild COVID-19. In TCRdb, the 5' RACE reads were re-called with MiXCR into one record per CDR3 protein. The sample holds around 180,000 distinct CDR3 sequences, more than 15% seen once. Sequencing was done on a sample of PBMCs or a T cell subset sorted from them (not recorded which). The origin of the receptors is an adult woman who had mild COVID-19 (a few samples of this study predate the infection). Cell type and time point are not known.

The chain has TRBV25-1 and TRBJ2-3, with D tentatively TRBD1 (6 bases). The CDR3 runs to 15 residues. V lost 4 bases, J lost 3 bases, and 14 bases lay in between. Looked up from germline, CDR1 is MGHDK and CDR2 is SYGVNS. CDR3 bases: TGTGCCAGCAGTGCCGGGACACATAGAACAGATACGCAGTATTTT. It encodes CASSAGTHRTDTQYF.

The table lists this clonotype with many counts. In DNA, the CDR3 is TGTGCCAGCAGTCGACAGGGCTACGAGCAGTACTTC. Translated, it gives CASSRQGYEQYF. The genes are TRBV2 and TRBJ2-7, with 7 bases aligning to TRBD1. This CDR3 spans 12 amino acids. V trimming: 5 bases; J trimming: 3 bases; junction bases outside the gene matches: 1. From germline, CDR1 is SNHLY and CDR2 FYNNEI.

The chain employs TRBV20-1 and TRBJ1-6; TRBD1 matches at 7 bases. This CDR3 spans 13 amino acids. The germline V gene encodes CDR1 DFQATT and CDR2 SNEGSKA (reference sequence). The V gene end was trimmed by 8 bases and the J gene end by 7 bases; junction bases not matched to a gene: 8. CDR3 region: CSTNRGPNSPLHF. The CDR3 nucleotides read TGCAGTACCAACAGGGGCCCCAATTCACCCCTCCACTTT.

V gene TRBV4-2 combines with J gene TRBJ2-1; 8 bases are a match to TRBD2. V was pared by 1 base and J by 6 bases, with 8 bases of the junction left unmatched. The germline gives CDR1 LGHNA, CDR2 YNFKEQ. The CDR3 sequence is 16 residues long. CDR3 in DNA: TGTGCCAGCAGCCAAGGGACTAGCAAAGGGGGCAATGAGCAGTTCTTC. The encoded protein is CASSQGTSKGGNEQFF.

This clonotype was recorded at least ten times. V is TRBV14 and J is TRBJ2-1; perhaps TRBD1 as D (6 bases). The V end was cut by 1 base, the J end by 14 bases, with 15 bases between. The CDR3 sequence is 13 residues long. The germline V gene encodes CDR1 SGHDN and CDR2 FVKESK. CDR3: CASSQGDRDIKFF. Written as DNA, the CDR3 is TGTGCCAGCAGCCAAGGGGACCGGGACATAAAGTTCTTC. Combining the CDR3 with reference TRBV14 and TRBJ2-1 gives the whole variable domain EAGVTQFPSHSVIEKGQTVTLRCDPISGHDNLYWYRRVMGKEIKFLLHFVKESKQDESGMPNNRFLAERTGGTYSTLKVQPAELEDSGVYFCASSQGDRDIKFFGPGTRLTVL.